This T cell receptor beta chain was captured in a study of radiotherapy plus CTLA-4 blockade in lung cancer. Across the whole study: An objective response was seen in around 17% of patients, and disease control in less than 40%. Findings of the study overall: Reports state that early shifts in blood T cell clones, with interferon-beta, best predicted response. In blood, TCR clones derived from the tumor expanded after radiotherapy plus ipilimumab.

Focal radiation plus CTLA-4 blockade with ipilimumab was given to patients with chemo-refractory metastatic non-small-cell lung cancer. Profiled with immunoSEQ multiplex PCR; TCRdb holds only in-frame clones, not every one. Of 95,000 to 150,000 clones listed, around 89% are singletons. Points on this clone: The antigen remains undetermined.

V lost 0 bases and J 0 bases, leaving 4 bases between the germline ends. This CDR3 has 14 residues. The germline CDR1 and CDR2 sequences are SGDLS and YYNGEE. This TCR was sampled from a human donor with non-small cell lung cancer that progressed on radiotherapy plus ipilimumab. The sequencing used peripheral blood, collected from a patient treated with radiotherapy plus ipilimumab. The V gene is TRBV9, the J gene TRBJ1-3; D is unclear. The CDR3 nucleotides read TGTGCCAGCAGCGTAGATCGCTCTGGAAACACCATATATTTT. It translates to CASSVDRSGNTIYF.